This TCR beta chain stems from a study of shared clonotypes between healthy human individuals. Across the whole study: Samples came from a couple of female and a few male donors aged 18 to 49. Study outcomes and limitations: When naive CD4 clonotypes were compared across a few donors, around 5% were shared.

A remark on this clone: Its antigen is as yet unknown.

Naive CD8 populations comprised CD45RO-negative cells positively selected for CCR7, excluding terminally differentiated effector memory CD45RA+ cells. Germline values: CDR1 SGDLS, CDR2 YYNGEE. V was trimmed by 4 bases and J by 8 bases, leaving 6 bases between them. This CDR3 has 11 residues. Researchers ran the assay at a deep level. TCRdb's table, derived via immunoSEQ multiplex PCR, lists solely in-frame clones and lacks some. The repertoire has about 2 million clones, about 95% of them found once; the top ten carry less than 1.5%. V gene TRBV9 combines with J gene TRBJ2-2; D gene uncertain. The TCR was taken from a man in his late teens or twenties in good health. The sequencing input was naive CD8+ T cells sorted from blood. The DNA for the CDR3 is TGTGCCAGCAGCTTCGGGGGGGAGCTGTTTTTT. Protein: CASSFGGELFF.